This T cell receptor (beta chain) derives from a study of cytomegalovirus exposure and HLA in healthy donors. Use of 60 Vbeta and 13 Jbeta primers characterized the PCR. Some clones are missing from TCRdb's copy, which holds only in-frame ones; the method was immunoSEQ multiplex PCR. The sample holds 55,000 to 75,000 clones, roughly two thirds seen once. Note on this clone: No antigen is known for it.

The germline V and J ends were trimmed by 2 bases and 0 bases, with 8 bases remaining between them. Germline values: CDR1 MDHEN, CDR2 SYDVKM. This CDR3 has 15 residues. Overall study findings and caveats: The authors reported that TCR beta sequences could predict HLA-A and HLA-B alleles. These predictions were accurate for most subjects in the first cohort. Both high specificity and high sensitivity reportedly marked the classifier's diagnosis of cytomegalovirus status. Analyses of presence and absence presupposed an approximately uniform sequencing depth across donors. In a later analysis, a genetic analysis reported fewer productive-TCR N-insertions in an Asian-associated ancestry cluster than the cohort average.

This chain joins TRBV28 and TRBJ1-3; D may be TRBD1 (6 bases). This receptor was taken from a man aged 25 to 40 in good health and CMV-seronegative. Material: PBMCs. CDR3 sequence (DNA): TGTGCCAGCAGTTTAAGGGGGGGCTCTGGAAACACCATATATTTT. Amino acids: CASSLRGGSGNTIYF.